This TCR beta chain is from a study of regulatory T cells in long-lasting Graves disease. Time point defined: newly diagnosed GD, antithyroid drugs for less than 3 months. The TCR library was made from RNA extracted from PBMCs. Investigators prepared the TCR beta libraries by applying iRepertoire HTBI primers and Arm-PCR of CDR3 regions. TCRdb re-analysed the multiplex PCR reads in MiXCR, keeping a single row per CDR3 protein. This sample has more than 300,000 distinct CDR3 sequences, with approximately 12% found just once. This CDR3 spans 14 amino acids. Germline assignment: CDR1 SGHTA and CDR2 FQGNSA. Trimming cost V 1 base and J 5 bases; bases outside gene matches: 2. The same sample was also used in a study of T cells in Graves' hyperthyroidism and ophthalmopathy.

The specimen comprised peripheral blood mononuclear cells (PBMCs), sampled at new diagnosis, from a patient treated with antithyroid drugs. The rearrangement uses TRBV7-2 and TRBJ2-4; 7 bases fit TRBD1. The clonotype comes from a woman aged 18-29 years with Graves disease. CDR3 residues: CASSLGQGENIQYF. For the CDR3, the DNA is TGTGCCAGCAGCTTAGGACAGGGAGAAAACATTCAGTACTTC.